This T cell receptor beta chain came from a study of post-analysis software for immune sequencing data (dated by TCRdb to between 2015 and 2017). For the study in its entirety: Disease courses on record covered relapsing-remitting, secondary progressive and progressive-relapsing multiple sclerosis, though some patients had no subtype annotation. The multiple sclerosis patient repertoires were compared with about a dozen previously published healthy control repertoires from donors aged about 6 to 25 years. A subset of samples was prepared in parallel using single-end sample barcoding, then pooled and co-amplified after Illumina adapter ligation. What the research found in general, with its limitations: The multiple sclerosis patient group was slightly younger than the control group. Strong co-clustering of samples prepared in the same batch was shown by direct clustering with F measure, prompting a batch-effect correction. Significantly lower normalized Chao1 diversity was found in multiple sclerosis patients than in controls, suggesting substantial peripheral T-cell clonal expansion.

The protocol used for the library was PCR. Sequencing was carried out with an Illumina HiSeq 2500. To reduce PCR and sequencing biases, unique molecular identifiers were incorporated into the TCR beta cDNA libraries. Approximately 500,000 cDNA molecules were obtained for every 1 to 10 million input T cells, so each molecule roughly corresponded to one T cell. The patient libraries were prepared and sequenced using the same protocol as the earlier healthy control dataset. Samples belonging to the same batch were prepared together, multiplexed and sequenced on a shared HiSeq lane. On the authors' methods: MIGEC handled the raw barcoded reads, throwing out single-read molecular identifier groups before consensus assembly and CDR3 extraction. VDJtools was used for post-analysis of the clonotype tables, and diversity was normalized by down-sampling every dataset to the size of the smallest sample. In repertoire overlap clustering, CDR3 amino acid sequences, but not nucleotide sequences, were matched to correct batch-related cross-sample contamination. TCRdb ran its own pipeline on the public reads, namely fastp trimming at Q25 and MiXCR clone calling, and kept in-frame beta chains. Rows are combined by CDR3 protein, so each entry shows the most common genes and DNA. The V and J calls, along with clone size, are taken from TCRdb and not from the paper's own processing. The sample table shows approximately 440,000 distinct CDR3 sequences, and roughly 45% are seen once. About 12% of the sample rests with the top ten.

To demonstrate the VDJtools post-analysis software, TCR beta repertoires were profiled from the peripheral blood of 13 young patients with multiple sclerosis. The patients with multiple sclerosis were children and adolescents between roughly 6 and 15 years of age. With respect to this clonotype: Its antigen is unknown. No qualities accompany the bases; no much larger clone lies one base away.

The sequence derives from a girl aged 5 to 17 with multiple sclerosis. The specimen was blood.

The DNA sequence is TGCAGTGCGTTCGGGACCGCCGAGAATCAGCCCCAGCATTTT. This is translated as CSAFGTAENQPQHF. The chain is made from TRBV20-1 and TRBJ1-5, with TRBD1 tentatively as D gene (5 bases match). From a lookup of the germline V gene (reference sequence), CDR1 and CDR2 are DFQATT and SNEGSKA. The trim is 6 bases for V and 4 bases for J, with a gap of 16 bases between the germline ends. The CDR3, cysteine through phenylalanine, is 14 amino acids long. CDR3 DNA only is kept here, 42 bases in frame from base 1.